A selection of T cell receptor beta chains follows, all from one sample in a study of blood T cells in healthy people across ages. TCRdb reprocessed the 5' RACE reads with MiXCR, giving one entry per CDR3 protein. The sample has 850,000 to 950,000 distinct CDR3 sequences, more than 25% seen once; the top ten hold roughly a sixth. Specimen: blood. The receptors originated from a woman older than 75 in good health. Each CDR3 is given with its conserved first and last residue. A D gene is named only where the DNA matches it firmly. For some rows the clone size is stated as once, few or many, or as a class when expanded; others skip it.

size: many
length: 16
V: TRBV20-1
J: TRBJ2-1
D: .
DNA: TGCAGTGCTAGGCCTCTGACTAGTGTATTGGGGAATGAGCAGTTCTTC
CDR3: CSARPLTSVLGNEQFF

size: many
length: 13
V: TRBV25-1
J: TRBJ2-3
D: .
DNA: TGTGCCAGCAGTGCTGGGAACACAGATACGCAGTATTTT
CDR3: CASSAGNTDTQYF

size: .
length: 17
V: TRBV19
J: TRBJ1-1
D: TRBD1
DNA: TGTGCCAGTTCCAAAACCCTAGGACAGGGAGTGAACACTGAAGCTTTCTTT
CDR3: CASSKTLGQGVNTEAFF

size: .
length: 15
V: TRBV5-1
J: TRBJ1-2
D: TRBD1
DNA: TGCGCCAGCAGAAGACAGGGGGCTACTTTCTATGGCTACACCTTC
CDR3: CASRRQGATFYGYTF

size: .
length: 18
V: TRBV20-1
J: TRBJ1-2
D: TRBD1
DNA: TGCAGTGCTCAGGGGAATCCGGGACAGTCTTCTATTAACTATGGCTACACCTTC
CDR3: CSAQGNPGQSSINYGYTF

size: .
length: 11
V: TRBV6-6
J: TRBJ1-1
D: .
DNA: TGTGCCAGCAGTGAATCCAGTAAGGCTTTCTTT
CDR3: CASSESSKAFF

size: .
length: 14
V: TRBV29-1
J: TRBJ2-7
D: TRBD1
DNA: TGCAGCGTTGGGACAGGCGCCTCCTACAATGAGCAGTACTTC
CDR3: CSVGTGASYNEQYF

size: many
length: 14
V: TRBV7-6
J: TRBJ2-3
D: TRBD1
DNA: TGTGCCAGCAGCCCGGACAGGGCCCGAGATACGCAGTATTTT
CDR3: CASSPDRARDTQYF

size: many
length: 14
V: TRBV20-1
J: TRBJ2-5
D: TRBD2
DNA: TGCAGTGCTAGAGTGGCGGGGGATAGAGAGACCCAGTACTTC
CDR3: CSARVAGDRETQYF

size: many
length: 14
V: TRBV11-2
J: TRBJ2-7
D: .
DNA: TGTGCCAGCAGTTCGGGTACGGTACCCTACGAGCAGTACTTC
CDR3: CASSSGTVPYEQYF

size: .
length: 14
V: TRBV25-1
J: TRBJ1-1
D: .
DNA: TGTGCCAGCAGTGAAATCCCCCGCGGGGCTGAAGCTTTCTTT
CDR3: CASSEIPRGAEAFF

size: .
length: 14
V: TRBV2
J: TRBJ1-4
D: .
DNA: TGTGCCAGCAAACCGACAGAATTTAATGAAAAACTGTTTTTT
CDR3: CASKPTEFNEKLFF

size: few
length: 15
V: TRBV6-6
J: TRBJ1-2
D: .
DNA: TGTGCCAGCAGTTACTCCGGAGGTGCGATGAAAGGCTACACCTTC
CDR3: CASSYSGGAMKGYTF

size: .
length: 17
V: TRBV5-1
J: TRBJ2-2
D: TRBD2
DNA: TGCGCCAGCAGCTCTCCTAGCGGGGGATCTAACACCGGGGAGCTGTTTTTT
CDR3: CASSSPSGGSNTGELFF

size: few
length: 14
V: TRBV20-1
J: TRBJ2-2
D: .
DNA: TGCAGTGCTAGAGGGGGATCTAACACCGGGGAGCTGTTTTTT
CDR3: CSARGGSNTGELFF

size: few
length: 12
V: TRBV2
J: TRBJ1-2
D: .
DNA: TGTGCCAGCAGTGTAAGGGCGGCTGGCTACACCTTC
CDR3: CASSVRAAGYTF

size: .
length: 17
V: TRBV18
J: TRBJ2-3
D: .
DNA: TGTGCCAGCTCACCACTACGAACAGTACAAGAAACAGATACGCAGTATTTT
CDR3: CASSPLRTVQETDTQYF

size: few
length: 12
V: TRBV19
J: TRBJ1-2
D: .
DNA: TGTGCCAGTAGTATAGCCCCCTATGGCTACACCTTC
CDR3: CASSIAPYGYTF

size: few
length: 15
V: TRBV6-1
J: TRBJ1-2
D: .
DNA: TGTGCCAGCAGTGTTACGGGACCGACCAACTATGGCTACACCTTC
CDR3: CASSVTGPTNYGYTF

size: few
length: 16
V: TRBV4-2
J: TRBJ2-2
D: TRBD1
DNA: TGTGCCAGCAGCCAAACACAGGGGGCGGAGTACGGGGAGCTGTTTTTT
CDR3: CASSQTQGAEYGELFF

size: .
length: 13
V: TRBV27
J: TRBJ2-5
D: TRBD2
DNA: TGTGCCAGCAGTCCCTTCGGGGGGAGGAGTACGTACTTC
CDR3: CASSPFGGRSTYF

size: few
length: 21
V: TRBV9
J: TRBJ2-6
D: TRBD1
DNA: TGTGCCAGCAGCGTAGCCGGGGACAGGGGGCGCCCGCAGTCCGGGGCCAACGTCCTGACTTTC
CDR3: CASSVAGDRGRPQSGANVLTF

size: many
length: 16
V: TRBV7-2
J: TRBJ1-2
D: .
DNA: TGTGCCAGCAGCTTAGTACCACAGGTTCGCAACTATGGCTACACCTTC
CDR3: CASSLVPQVRNYGYTF

size: few
length: 14
V: TRBV24-1
J: TRBJ2-1
D: .
DNA: .
CDR3: CATSDPSSSSLWFF

size: .
length: 16
V: TRBV19
J: TRBJ2-7
D: .
DNA: TGTGCCAGTAGTATAAAGGTCGGACGAGACTCCTACGAGCAGTACTTC
CDR3: CASSIKVGRDSYEQYF

size: .
length: 13
V: TRBV5-5
J: TRBJ2-3
D: .
DNA: TGTGCCAGCAGATCAGCCTGGGCAGATACGCAGTATTTT
CDR3: CASRSAWADTQYF

size: .
length: 13
V: TRBV28
J: TRBJ2-1
D: TRBD2
DNA: TGTGCCAGCAGGCGTAGCGGGGGGGCTGAGCAGTTCTTC
CDR3: CASRRSGGAEQFF

size: .
length: 15
V: TRBV28
J: TRBJ2-3
D: .
DNA: TGTGCCAGCGGGACCCGGGGGGCCGGCACAGATACGCAGTATTTT
CDR3: CASGTRGAGTDTQYF

size: few
length: 16
V: TRBV7-9
J: TRBJ2-5
D: TRBD1
DNA: TGTGCCAGCAGGGCCCCGGGACAGACCCACCGGGAGACCCAGTACTTC
CDR3: CASRAPGQTHRETQYF

size: few
length: 13
V: TRBV24-1
J: TRBJ2-5
D: TRBD1
DNA: TGTGCCACCAGTGAGGGACAGGGAAGGACCCAGTACTTC
CDR3: CATSEGQGRTQYF

size: .
length: 14
V: TRBV30
J: TRBJ2-3
D: TRBD2
DNA: TGTGCCTGGAAACTAGCGGGCGGAGTGGATACGCAGTATTTT
CDR3: CAWKLAGGVDTQYF

size: .
length: 18
V: TRBV21-1
J: TRBJ2-2
D: .
DNA: TGTGCCAGCAGCAAACCAACGCCCACGGAGGACCCGGACGGGGAGCTGTTTTTT
CDR3: CASSKPTPTEDPDGELFF

size: .
length: 16
V: TRBV5-1
J: TRBJ2-5
D: .
DNA: TGCGCCAGCAGCTTGGAAGGAGTCACTCCGACCAAGACCCAGTACTTC
CDR3: CASSLEGVTPTKTQYF

size: .
length: 18
V: TRBV7-8
J: TRBJ2-3
D: .
DNA: TGTGCCAGCAGCTTAGCGCGCGAGGGGTTCGCTTCAACAGATACGCAGTATTTT
CDR3: CASSLAREGFASTDTQYF

size: .
length: 14
V: TRBV7-2
J: TRBJ1-1
D: .
DNA: TGTGCCAGCAGCAAAAGGGAAGGAACGGGTGAAGCTTTCTTT
CDR3: CASSKREGTGEAFF

size: once
length: 13
V: TRBV19
J: TRBJ1-5
D: .
DNA: TGTGCCAGCGGGACACAGAAGGGGCAGCCCCAGCATTTT
CDR3: CASGTQKGQPQHF

size: .
length: 15
V: TRBV7-7
J: TRBJ2-5
D: .
DNA: TGTGCTAGCAGCCCGTTGGGATGGTACCAAGAGACCCAGTACTTC
CDR3: CASSPLGWYQETQYF

size: once
length: 13
V: TRBV5-1
J: TRBJ1-1
D: .
DNA: TGCGCCAGCAGCTTAAGTACGAGCACTGAAGCTTTCTTT
CDR3: CASSLSTSTEAFF

size: many
length: 13
V: TRBV7-2
J: TRBJ1-1
D: .
DNA: TGTGCCAGCGTAGGGGACGTGAACACTGAAGCTTTCTTT
CDR3: CASVGDVNTEAFF

size: many
length: 17
V: TRBV28
J: TRBJ2-5
D: TRBD1
DNA: TGTGCCAGCAGTTCCGGGACAGGTGTTGGGGTAGGAGAGACCCAGTACTTC
CDR3: CASSSGTGVGVGETQYF

size: .
length: 11
V: TRBV7-8
J: TRBJ2-7
D: .
DNA: TGTGCCAGCAGCTTAGTCAGCGCGCAGTACTTC
CDR3: CASSLVSAQYF

size: many
length: 13
V: TRBV21-1
J: TRBJ1-2
D: .
DNA: TGTGCCAGCAGCGCCCGGGACGGATATGGCTACACCTTC
CDR3: CASSARDGYGYTF

size: many
length: 13
V: TRBV3-1
J: TRBJ1-4
D: .
DNA: TGTGCCAGCAGCCAAGGTCTGGAGGAAAAACTGTTTTTT
CDR3: CASSQGLEEKLFF

size: .
length: 12
V: TRBV6-1
J: TRBJ2-4
D: .
DNA: TGTGCCAGCAGTGTAACGGCAAACATTCAGTACTTC
CDR3: CASSVTANIQYF

size: .
length: 14
V: TRBV4-1
J: TRBJ2-1
D: .
DNA: TGCGCCAGCAATCGAGGCAGCTCCTACAATGAGCAGTTCTTC
CDR3: CASNRGSSYNEQFF

size: many
length: 14
V: TRBV20-1
J: TRBJ2-7
D: .
DNA: TGCAGTGCCCATGGACAGTTCAAGACCTACGAGCAGTACTTC
CDR3: CSAHGQFKTYEQYF

size: many
length: 16
V: TRBV7-2
J: TRBJ1-2
D: TRBD1
DNA: TGTGCCAGCAGCTGGGCGAACAGGGGGACTAGCTATGGCTACACCTTC
CDR3: CASSWANRGTSYGYTF

size: few
length: 15
V: TRBV6-2/TRBV6-3
J: TRBJ1-5
D: TRBD1
DNA: TGTGCCAGCAGACCTCAGGGGGCAAGGAATCAGCCCCAGCATTTT
CDR3: CASRPQGARNQPQHF